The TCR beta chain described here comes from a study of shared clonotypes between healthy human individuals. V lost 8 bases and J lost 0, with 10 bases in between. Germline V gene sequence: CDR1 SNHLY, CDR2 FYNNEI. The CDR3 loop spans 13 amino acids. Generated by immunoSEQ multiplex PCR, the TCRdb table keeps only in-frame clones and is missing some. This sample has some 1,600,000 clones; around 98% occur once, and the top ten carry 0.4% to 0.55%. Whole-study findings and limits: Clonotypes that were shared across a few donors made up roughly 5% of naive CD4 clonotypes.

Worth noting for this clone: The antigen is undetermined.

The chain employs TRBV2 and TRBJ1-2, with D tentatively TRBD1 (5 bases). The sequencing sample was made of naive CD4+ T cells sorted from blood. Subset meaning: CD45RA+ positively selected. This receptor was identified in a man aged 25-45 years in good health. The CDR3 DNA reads TGTGCCAGCGTCGGGGGGACTAACTATGGCTACACCTTC. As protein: CASVGGTNYGYTF. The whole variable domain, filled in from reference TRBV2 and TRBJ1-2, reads EPEVTQTPSHQVTQMGQEVILRCVPISNHLYFYWYRQILGQKVEFLVSFYNNEISEKSEIFDDQFSVERPDGSNFTLKIRSTKLEDSAMYFCASVGGTNYGYTFGSGTRLTVV.